Below, 19 T cell receptor beta chains from the same sample are listed, as sequenced in a study of blood T cell repertoires in COVID-19. Sequencing was performed with immunoSEQ multiplex PCR; in TCRdb, only in-frame clones are kept and a portion is missing. The repertoire consists of approximately 300,000 clones, with about 92% occurring once and the leading ten covering 18%. The sample consisted of PBMCs or T cells enriched from blood (not recorded which). These receptor sequences come from a woman between 25 and 40 years old who had recovered from COVID-19.

The V gene is TRBV19, the J gene TRBJ2-5; the match to TRBD2 covers 11 bases. In germline, CDR1 is LNHDA, CDR2 SQIVND (reference sequence). The CDR3 totals 14 residues. Trimming at V came to 4 bases and at J to 5 bases, leaving 3 bases not matched to a gene. Here the CDR3 reads CASSSSGRGETQYF. DNA of the CDR3: TGTGCCAGTAGTAGTAGCGGGAGGGGGGAGACCCAGTACTTC.

The J gene is TRBJ1-2, the V gene TRBV30; weak D call: TRBD1 (6 bases). CDR1 is GTSNPN and CDR2 is SVGIG in the germline V gene (reference sequence). The CDR3 contains 11 residues. Between the trimmed V and J ends, which lost 8 bases and 5 bases, there was a span of 12 bases. The CDR3 nucleotides are TGTGCCGGCCAGGGGTTATATGGCTACACCTTC. Encoded protein: CAGQGLYGYTF. The full variable domain, completed using reference TRBV30 and TRBJ1-2, is SQTIHQWPATLVQPVGSPLSLECTVEGTSNPNLYWYRQAAGRGLQLLFYSVGIGQISSEVPQNLSASRPQDRQFILSSKKLLLSDSGFYLCAGQGLYGYTFGSGTRLTVV.

This chain joins TRBV7-9 and TRBJ1-1; D gene uncertain. V gave up 5 bases and J gave up 1 base, with 14 bases separating them. CDR3 length: 15 amino acids. CDR1 SEHNR and CDR2 FQNEAQ come from the germline V gene (reference sequence). CDR3 nucleotides: TGTGCCAGCAGCCCTGTGCCAGGATCGAACACTGAAGCTTTCTTT. Amino acids: CASSPVPGSNTEAFF. Supplemented by reference TRBV7-9 and TRBJ1-1, the full variable domain reads DTGVSQNPRHKITKRGQNVTFRCDPISEHNRLYWYRQTLGQGPEFLTYFQNEAQLEKSRLLSDRFSAERPKGSFSTLEIQRTEQGDSAMYLCASSPVPGSNTEAFFGQGTRLTVV.

The V call is TRBV18, the J call TRBJ1-1; D gene ambiguous. Germline V gene data show CDR1 as KGHSH and CDR2 as LQKENI. CDR3 length: 15 amino acids. The germline V and J ends were trimmed by 1 base and 0 bases, with 9 bases remaining between them. CDR3 in DNA: TGTGCCAGCTCACCACGGGAGGAGTTGAACACTGAAGCTTTCTTT. Translation gives CASSPREELNTEAFF. Full variable domain (remainder filled in from reference TRBV18 and TRBJ1-1): NAGVMQNPRHLVRRRGQEARLRCSPMKGHSHVYWYRQLPEEGLKFMVYLQKENIIDESGMPKERFSAEFPKEGPSILRIQQVVRGDSAAYFCASSPREELNTEAFFGQGTRLTVV.

This chain links TRBV29-1 with TRBJ2-3; D uncertain. Between the trimmed V and J ends, which lost 4 bases and 6 bases, there was a span of 8 bases. There are 11 residues in the CDR3. Per germline, CDR1 SQVTM and CDR2 ANQGSEA. The DNA for the CDR3 is TGCAGCGTTGGGGCCTATGATACGCAGTATTTT. This codes for CSVGAYDTQYF.

The chain combines TRBV7-2 with TRBJ2-7; 11 bases map to TRBD2. CDR3 length equals 13 residues. The J segment lost 4 bases and the V segment lost 7 bases, leaving 3 bases of the junction unmatched. Per the germline V gene, CDR1 is SGHTA and CDR2 is FQGNSA. The CDR3 spells CASIAGGSYEQYF. DNA of the CDR3: TGTGCCAGCATAGCGGGAGGGAGTTACGAGCAGTACTTC.

This clone was recorded only once. V gene TRBV28 combines with J gene TRBJ2-4; D perhaps matches TRBD2 (5 bases). Trimming removed 3 bases at V and 7 bases at J, with 13 bases between. The CDR3 consists of 14 residues. In germline, CDR1 is MDHEN, CDR2 SYDVKM. The DNA for the CDR3 is TGTGCCAGCAGTTTCTTCGGGAAAGCGAACATTCAGTACTTC. Amino acid sequence: CASSFFGKANIQYF.

The table lists this clone with a count of one. The chain couples TRBV20-1 to TRBJ2-7; no definite D call. Germline V gives CDR1 DFQATT, CDR2 SNEGSKA (reference sequence). CDR3 length: 14 amino acids. Trimming took off 3 bases at V and 1 base at J, with 13 bases between the two ends. The CDR3 nucleotides read TGCAGTGCTAGTGGGCAGGATTTTTCCTACGAGCAGTACTTC. Its protein is CSASGQDFSYEQYF.

This clone has only a few counts. V gene TRBV11-3 combines with J gene TRBJ2-7; 7 bases agree with TRBD2. The CDR3 sequence is 15 residues long. The J segment lost 2 bases and the V segment lost 1 base, leaving 5 bases of the junction unmatched. Germline CDR1 SGHNT, CDR2 YENEEA. CDR3 in DNA: TGTGCCAGCAGCTTAGGGGGAGGGCAAGCCTACGAGCAGTACTTC. The encoded protein is CASSLGGGQAYEQYF.

V and J are TRBV4-2 and TRBJ2-2; possibly TRBD2 for D (6 bases). V lost 0 bases and J lost 2, with 10 bases in between. CDR1 LGHNA and CDR2 YNFKEQ come from the germline V gene. The CDR3 length is 16 residues. The CDR3 DNA reads TGTGCCAGCAGCCAAGATCCGGGAGTCAACACCGGGGAGCTGTTTTTT. This encodes CASSQDPGVNTGELFF.

The V gene is TRBV7-2, the J gene TRBJ2-1; D call uncertain. The CDR3 contains 12 residues. Germline V gives CDR1 SGHTA, CDR2 FQGNSA. The germline V and J ends were trimmed by 2 bases and 5 bases, with 4 bases remaining between them. CDR3 region: CASSLSHNEQFF. The CDR3 DNA reads as TGTGCCAGCAGCTTAAGCCACAATGAGCAGTTCTTC.

This sequence joins TRBV6-4 and TRBJ1-3; 10 nucleotides align to TRBD1. The CDR3 totals 17 residues. The V gene end was trimmed by 7 bases and the J gene end by 5 bases; junction bases not matched to a gene: 14. Germline CDR1 is MRHNA and CDR2 is SNTAGT. The CDR3 DNA reads as TGTGCCAGCATTCTGCCTAACCGGGACAGGGGACGAAACACCATATATTTT. Residues: CASILPNRDRGRNTIYF.

This clone was observed a few times. J is TRBJ2-7 and V is TRBV7-2; a weak D match, TRBD2 (7 bases). V was cut by 3 bases and J by 3 bases, with 15 bases left in between. Germline V gene data show CDR1 as SGHTA and CDR2 as FQGNSA. This CDR3 comprises 15 residues. The CDR3 here is CASSFSGGWGYEQYF. The CDR3 coding sequence is TGTGCCAGCAGCTTCTCGGGGGGCTGGGGCTACGAGCAGTACTTC.

The rearrangement joins TRBV24-1 to TRBJ1-2, with 10 bases lining up with TRBD1. Germline V gives CDR1 KGHDR, CDR2 SFDVKD. This CDR3 is 16 amino acids long. The J segment lost 7 bases and the V segment lost 4 bases, leaving 11 bases of the junction unmatched. Written as DNA, the CDR3 is TGTGCCACCAGTGACCCCAGACAGGGGGCGAAAGTTGGCTACACCTTC. It codes for CATSDPRQGAKVGYTF.

The chain combines TRBV11-1 with TRBJ2-7; D gene unclear. Looked up from germline, CDR1 is SGHAT and CDR2 is FQDESV (reference sequence). This CDR3 has 14 amino acids. The germline V and J ends were trimmed by 2 bases and 0 bases, with 8 bases remaining between them. CDR3 protein: CASSLRRSSYEQYF. As DNA, the CDR3 is TGTGCCAGCAGCTTACGGCGGAGCTCCTACGAGCAGTACTTC.

This chain connects TRBV19 to TRBJ1-1; 8 bases fit TRBD1. The trim removed 5 bases at V and 1 base at J, leaving 3 bases unmatched. The CDR3 has 14 amino acids. CDR1 and CDR2 from the germline V gene are LNHDA and SQIVND (reference sequence). The CDR3 nucleotides are TGTGCCAGTAGTTCAGGGGGCGCGAACACTGAAGCTTTCTTT. Its translation is CASSSGGANTEAFF.

The chain combines TRBV5-1 with TRBJ2-1, with a possible D match to TRBD2 (5 bases). Germline V lookup: CDR1 SGHRS, CDR2 YFSETQ. The CDR3 contains 14 residues. Trimming cost V 0 bases and J 4 bases, with 8 bases left between them. CDR3 in DNA: TGCGCCAGCAGCTTGGGGCTAGCTTACAATGAGCAGTTCTTC. Residues: CASSLGLAYNEQFF.

The V call is TRBV27, the J call TRBJ1-2; 7 positions match TRBD1. The CDR3 length is 15 residues. Germline lookup yields CDR1 MNHEY and CDR2 SMNVEV (reference sequence). Trimming took 6 bases from V and 7 from J; bases not matched to a gene: 14. The CDR3 DNA reads as TGTGCCAGCAGCTACCAAGGGGGCCCCCTAAGTGGCTACACCTTC. Its translation is CASSYQGGPLSGYTF.

The chain combines TRBV18 with TRBJ1-6; no reliable D call. This CDR3 has 14 amino acids. V lost 5 bases and J lost 8, with 13 bases in between. CDR1 and CDR2 from the germline V gene are KGHSH and LQKENI. CDR3 DNA: TGTGCCAGCTCAGATACAGACAAATATTCACCCCTCCACTTT. Translated, it gives CASSDTDKYSPLHF.